Below are 5 T cell receptor beta chains sequenced from a single sample in a study of OX40 agonist ivuxolimab in advanced cancers. Some clones are missing from TCRdb's copy, which holds only in-frame ones; the method was immunoSEQ multiplex PCR. The sample consists of 90,000 or so clones, 90% to 95% of them appearing once. Sequenced material: CD4+ or CD8+ T cells sorted from blood, taken in a trial of the OX40 agonist ivuxolimab. These receptors were obtained from an adult with an advanced solid tumor such as melanoma, head and neck, liver or kidney cancer.

The rearrangement joins TRBV2 to TRBJ2-5; 8 bases fit TRBD1. V lost 10 bases to trimming and J lost 2 bases; unmatched junction nucleotides: 6. The CDR3 extends over 13 amino acids. Germline loops: CDR1 SNHLY, CDR2 FYNNEI. The CDR3 DNA is TGTGCCACAGGGACAGGATTTCAAGAGACCCAGTACTTC. Its translation is CATGTGFQETQYF. The variable domain in full, completed from reference TRBV2 and TRBJ2-5, reads EPEVTQTPSHQVTQMGQEVILRCVPISNHLYFYWYRQILGQKVEFLVSFYNNEISEKSEIFDDQFSVERPDGSNFTLKIRSTKLEDSAMYFCATGTGFQETQYFGPGTRLLVL.

This clone has just a few counts. The gene calls are TRBV30 and TRBJ2-2; 9 bases are a match to TRBD1. The CDR3 covers 14 residues. CDR1 and CDR2 from the germline V gene are GTSNPN and SVGIG (reference sequence). Trimming cost V 3 bases and J 6 bases; bases outside gene matches: 5. The CDR3 DNA follows: TGTGCCTGGAGGAAACAGGGGGCCTCCGGGGAGCTGTTTTTT. Its translation: CAWRKQGASGELFF.

The chain employs TRBV6-1 and TRBJ2-7, with D possibly called TRBD1 or TRBD2 (5 bases each). Trimming pared 5 bases from V and 4 bases from J, leaving 12 bases between. The germline gives CDR1 MNHNS, CDR2 SASEGT. This CDR3 contains 13 residues. CDR3 protein: CASSPGPPYEQYF. For the CDR3, the DNA is TGTGCCAGCAGTCCGGGACCACCTTACGAGCAGTACTTC.

The V gene is TRBV28, the J gene TRBJ2-1; D gene unclear. Germline CDR1 MDHEN, CDR2 SYDVKM. The V end lost 3 bases, the J end lost 9 bases, and 9 bases lay between the germline ends. The CDR3 consists of 12 residues. The CDR3 sequence is CASSFLGSEQFF. For the CDR3, the DNA is TGTGCCAGCAGTTTCTTGGGGTCTGAGCAGTTCTTC.

This chain uses TRBV19 with TRBJ1-2, with TRBD1 as a possible D gene (5 bases). CDR1 and CDR2 (germline): LNHDA, SQIVND (reference sequence). V was shortened by 7 bases and J by 1 base, with 13 bases between the two germline ends. The CDR3 consists of 14 residues. CDR3 nucleotide sequence: TGTGCCAGTACTAGGACACTACTTAACTATGGCTACACCTTC. Residues: CASTRTLLNYGYTF.